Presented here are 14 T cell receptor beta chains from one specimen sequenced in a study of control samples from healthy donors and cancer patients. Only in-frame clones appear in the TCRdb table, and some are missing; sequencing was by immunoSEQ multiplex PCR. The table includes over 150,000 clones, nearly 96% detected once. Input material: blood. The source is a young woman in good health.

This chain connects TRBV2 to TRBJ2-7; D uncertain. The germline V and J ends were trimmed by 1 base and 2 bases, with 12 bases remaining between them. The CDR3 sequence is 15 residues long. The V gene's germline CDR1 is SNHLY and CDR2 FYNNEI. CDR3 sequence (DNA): TGTGCCAGCAGTGAAGGCTCAGGAGATACCTACGAGCAGTACTTC. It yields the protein CASSEGSGDTYEQYF.

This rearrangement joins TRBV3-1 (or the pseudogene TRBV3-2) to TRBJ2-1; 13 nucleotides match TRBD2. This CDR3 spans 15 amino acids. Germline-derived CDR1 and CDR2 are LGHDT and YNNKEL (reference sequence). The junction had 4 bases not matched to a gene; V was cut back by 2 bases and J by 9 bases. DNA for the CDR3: TGTGCCAGCAGCCAAACTAGCGGGGGGGCAGGTGAGCAGTTCTTC. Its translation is CASSQTSGGAGEQFF.

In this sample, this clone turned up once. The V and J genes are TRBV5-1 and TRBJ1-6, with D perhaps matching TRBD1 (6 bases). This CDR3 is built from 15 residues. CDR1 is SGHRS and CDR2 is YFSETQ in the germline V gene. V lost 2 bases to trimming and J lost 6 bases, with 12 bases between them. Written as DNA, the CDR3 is TGCGCCAGCAGCTTAACAGGGCTTGGTAATTCACCCCTCCACTTT. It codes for CASSLTGLGNSPLHF.

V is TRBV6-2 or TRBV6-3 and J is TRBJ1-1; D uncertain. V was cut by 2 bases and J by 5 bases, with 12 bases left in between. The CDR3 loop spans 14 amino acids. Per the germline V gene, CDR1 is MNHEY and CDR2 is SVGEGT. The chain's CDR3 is CASSYGRSGTEAFF. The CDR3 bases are TGTGCCAGCAGTTACGGACGGTCGGGGACTGAAGCTTTCTTT.

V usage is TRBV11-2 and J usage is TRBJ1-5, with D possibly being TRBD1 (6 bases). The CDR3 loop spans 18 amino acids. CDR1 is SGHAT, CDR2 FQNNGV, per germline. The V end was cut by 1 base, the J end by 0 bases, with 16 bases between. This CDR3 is CASSLGGEGQISNQPQHF. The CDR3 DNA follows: TGTGCCAGCAGCTTAGGGGGGGAGGGACAAATTAGCAATCAGCCCCAGCATTTT.

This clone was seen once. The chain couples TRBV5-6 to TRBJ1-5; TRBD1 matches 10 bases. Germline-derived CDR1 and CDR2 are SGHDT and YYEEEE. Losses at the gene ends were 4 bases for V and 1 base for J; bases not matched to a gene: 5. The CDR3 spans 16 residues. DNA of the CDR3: TGTGCCAGCAGCCGGGACAGGGGCGTGAGCAATCAGCCCCAGCATTTT. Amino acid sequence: CASSRDRGVSNQPQHF.

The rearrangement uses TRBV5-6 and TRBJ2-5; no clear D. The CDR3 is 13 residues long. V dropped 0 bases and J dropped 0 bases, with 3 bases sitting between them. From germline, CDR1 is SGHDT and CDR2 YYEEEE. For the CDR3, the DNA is TGTGCCAGCAGCTTGGACGACCAAGAGACCCAGTACTTC. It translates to CASSLDDQETQYF.

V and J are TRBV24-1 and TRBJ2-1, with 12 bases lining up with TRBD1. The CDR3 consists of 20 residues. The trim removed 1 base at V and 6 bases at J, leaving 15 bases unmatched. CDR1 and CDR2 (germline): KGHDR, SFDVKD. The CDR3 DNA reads TGTGCCACCAGTGATTTACCGGGACAGGGGGCTAGTGTGGAGGGCAATGAGCAGTTCTTC. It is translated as CATSDLPGQGASVEGNEQFF.

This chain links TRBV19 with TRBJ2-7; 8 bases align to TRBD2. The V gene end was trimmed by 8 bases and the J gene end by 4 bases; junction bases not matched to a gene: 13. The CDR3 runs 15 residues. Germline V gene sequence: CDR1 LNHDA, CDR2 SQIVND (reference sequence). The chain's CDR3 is CASAMAGLAGYEQYF. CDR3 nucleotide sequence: TGTGCCAGTGCGATGGCTGGACTAGCCGGTTACGAGCAGTACTTC.

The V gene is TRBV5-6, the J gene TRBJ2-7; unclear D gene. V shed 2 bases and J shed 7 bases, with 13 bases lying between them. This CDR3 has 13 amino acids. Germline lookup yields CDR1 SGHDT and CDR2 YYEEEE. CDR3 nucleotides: TGTGCCAGCAGCTTTTATACCAACAATGAGCAGTACTTC. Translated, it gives CASSFYTNNEQYF.

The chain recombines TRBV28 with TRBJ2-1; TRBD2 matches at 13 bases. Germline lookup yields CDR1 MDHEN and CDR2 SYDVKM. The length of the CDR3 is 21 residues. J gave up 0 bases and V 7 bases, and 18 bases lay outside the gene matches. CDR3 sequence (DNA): TGTGCCAGCAACCCGGCTGGTGCGGGACTAGCGGGACTGAGCTCCTACAATGAGCAGTTCTTC. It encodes CASNPAGAGLAGLSSYNEQFF. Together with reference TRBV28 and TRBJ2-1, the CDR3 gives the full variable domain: DVKVTQSSRYLVKRTGEKVFLECVQDMDHENMFWYRQDPGLGLRLIYFSYDVKMKEKGDIPEGYSVSREKKERFSLILESASTNQTSMYLCASNPAGAGLAGLSSYNEQFFGPGTRLTVL.

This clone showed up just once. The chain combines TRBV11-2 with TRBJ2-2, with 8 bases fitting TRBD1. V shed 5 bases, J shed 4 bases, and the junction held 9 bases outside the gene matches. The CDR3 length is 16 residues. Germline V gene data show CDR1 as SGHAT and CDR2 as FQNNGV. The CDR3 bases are TGTGCCAGCAGCCATCGCCAGGGGGCCATCACCGGGGAGCTGTTTTTT. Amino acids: CASSHRQGAITGELFF.

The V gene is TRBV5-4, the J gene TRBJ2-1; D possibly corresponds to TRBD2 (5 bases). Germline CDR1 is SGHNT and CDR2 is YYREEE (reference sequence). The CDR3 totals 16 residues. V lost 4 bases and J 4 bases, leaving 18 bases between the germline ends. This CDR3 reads CASSPEANPLYNEQFF. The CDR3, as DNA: TGTGCCAGCAGCCCGGAGGCCAACCCACTTTACAATGAGCAGTTCTTC. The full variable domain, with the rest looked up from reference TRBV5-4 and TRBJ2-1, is ETGVTQSPTHLIKTRGQQVTLRCSSQSGHNTVSWYQQALGQGPQFIFQYYREEENGRGNFPPRFSGLQFPNYSSELNVNALELDDSALYLCASSPEANPLYNEQFFGPGTRLTVL.

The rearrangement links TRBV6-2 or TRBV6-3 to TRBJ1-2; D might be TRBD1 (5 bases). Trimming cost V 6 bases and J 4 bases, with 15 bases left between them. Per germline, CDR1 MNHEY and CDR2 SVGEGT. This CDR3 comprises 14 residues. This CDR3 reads CASSLRGIGYGYTF. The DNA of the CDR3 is TGTGCCAGCAGCCTCCGGGGGATAGGCTATGGCTACACCTTC.